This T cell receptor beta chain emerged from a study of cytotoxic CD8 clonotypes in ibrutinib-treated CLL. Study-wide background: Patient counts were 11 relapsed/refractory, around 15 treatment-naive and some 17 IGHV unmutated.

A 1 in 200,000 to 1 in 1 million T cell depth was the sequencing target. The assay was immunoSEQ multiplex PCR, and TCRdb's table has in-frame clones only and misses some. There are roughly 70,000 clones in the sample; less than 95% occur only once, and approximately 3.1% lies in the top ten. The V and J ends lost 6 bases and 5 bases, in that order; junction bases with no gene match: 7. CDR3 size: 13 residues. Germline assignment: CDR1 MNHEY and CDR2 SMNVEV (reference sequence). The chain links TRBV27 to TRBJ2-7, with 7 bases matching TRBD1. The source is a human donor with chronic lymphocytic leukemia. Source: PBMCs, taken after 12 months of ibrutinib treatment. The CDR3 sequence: CASRDTGDNEQYF. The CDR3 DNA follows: TGTGCCAGCAGAGATACAGGGGATAACGAGCAGTACTTC.